This TCR beta chain emerged from a study of T cells in localized non-small cell lung cancer. Findings and limits, study-wide: Uninvolved adjacent lung showed peak T cell clonality, exceeding tumor.

This table comes from immunoSEQ multiplex PCR, and its TCRdb copy is limited to in-frame clones, with some not included. The data show approximately 2,200 clones, about a fifth seen once. This CDR3 is 18 amino acids long. Of note for this clone: No antigen is known for it.

J is TRBJ1-6 and V is TRBV1. TRBV1 is an annotated pseudogene. The sequence derives from a man between 40 and 75 years old with stage I squamous cell lung carcinoma. The material sequenced was normal lung tissue next to the tumor, taken before any cancer treatment. CDR3 amino acids: CASSQEPIGSSYNSPLHF. The CDR3 DNA reads TGCGCCAGCAGCCAAGAACCCATTGGGAGCTCCTATAATTCACCCCTCCACTTT.